What follows is one T cell receptor beta chain and its context. Autologous stem cell transplantation was followed by relapse in every patient, and brentuximab vedotin exposure varied. Magnetic depletion of unwanted cells isolated CD4+ T cells from thawed PBMCs. Relapsed/refractory classical Hodgkin lymphoma patients had complete, partial or progressive responses. This CDR3 region has 14 residues. Germline assignment: CDR1 SGHRS and CDR2 YFSETQ. V gave up 4 bases and J gave up 3 bases, with 14 bases separating them. The assay was immunoSEQ multiplex PCR, and TCRdb's table has in-frame clones only and misses some. The sample comprises some 8,900 clones, roughly 80% of which are singletons, and 9% to 13% rests with the top ten. The data stem from a study of PD-1 blockade in classical Hodgkin lymphoma.

The chain has TRBV5-1 and TRBJ2-7; D is perhaps TRBD1 (6 bases). The material was CD4+ T cells from blood, obtained at baseline. The receptor was isolated from a human donor with classical Hodgkin lymphoma. CDR3 nucleotides: TGCGCCAGCAGCCGCACAGGGACCGACTACGAGCAGTACTTC. It is translated as CASSRTGTDYEQYF.